The 19 T cell receptor beta chains below come from one sample, sequenced in a study of PD-L1 blockade in urothelial cancer. Clones were read by immunoSEQ multiplex PCR, and TCRdb kept only the in-frame ones, dropping some. Among 70,000 to 75,000 clones, about 89% were seen once, and the ten largest hold 3.4%. The sample was PBMCs, taken around atezolizumab (anti-PD-L1) treatment. The source is a man in his 60s with urothelial cancer.

This chain joins TRBV6-6 and TRBJ2-7; 13 bases align to TRBD2. The DNA matches TRBJ2-5 better at its end, which makes the J call doubtful. The CDR3 is made up of 13 amino acids. CDR1 is MNHNY, CDR2 SVGAGI, per germline (reference sequence). The CDR3 spells CASAGTSGTTQYF. For the CDR3, the DNA is TGTGCCAGCGCCGGGACTAGCGGGACGACCCAGTACTTC.

The sample holds a few counts of this clone. This chain links TRBV29-1 with TRBJ2-1, with TRBD2 identical over 9 bases. This CDR3 is 17 amino acids long. The germline CDR1 and CDR2 sequences are SQVTM and ANQGSEA. V trimming: 3 bases; J trimming: 0 bases; junction bases outside the gene matches: 9. CDR3 sequence (DNA): TGCAGCGTTGAGGGCGGGGGGGTTTTTTACTCCTACAATGAGCAGTTCTTC. This sequence encodes CSVEGGGVFYSYNEQFF.

The chain has TRBV12-5 and TRBJ2-7; D is unresolved. The ends were cut back, 5 bases at V and 7 bases at J, with 18 bases in the middle. Germline V gives CDR1 LGHNT, CDR2 FRNRAP. This CDR3 has 14 residues. CDR3 nucleotides: TGTGCTAGTGGTCGCTACGGCTCCGCCGGGGAGCAGTACTTC. Its translation: CASGRYGSAGEQYF.

This chain joins TRBV11-3 and TRBJ2-3; 8 bases agree with TRBD2. With 3 bases clipped from V and 6 bases from J, the junction kept 11 bases outside the gene matches. Per the germline V gene, CDR1 is SGHNT and CDR2 is YENEEA. The CDR3 is made up of 16 amino acids. The CDR3 reads CASSLTGTGGRDTQYF. CDR3 sequence (DNA): TGTGCCAGCAGCTTGACGGGAACGGGAGGGCGGGATACGCAGTATTTT.

This chain joins TRBV28 and TRBJ2-7; 7 bases are a match to TRBD2. The germline CDR1 and CDR2 sequences are MDHEN and SYDVKM. This CDR3 comprises 15 residues. V trimming: 5 bases; J trimming: 3 bases; junction bases outside the gene matches: 10. The CDR3, as DNA: TGTGCCAGCAGTGGACCAGCGGGGATCTTCTACGAGCAGTACTTC. It specifies CASSGPAGIFYEQYF.

The chain couples TRBV9 to TRBJ2-3, with 9 bases aligning to TRBD1. After removal of 0 bases from V and 5 bases from J, the junction contained 7 bases not matched to a gene. Germline values: CDR1 SGDLS, CDR2 YYNGEE. This CDR3 comprises 16 residues. DNA for the CDR3: TGTGCCAGCAGCGTAGTAGTAGGACAGGGGAAAGATACGCAGTATTTT. As protein: CASSVVVGQGKDTQYF.

The chain links TRBV7-6 to TRBJ1-2; 8 positions match TRBD1. The junction had 6 bases not matched to a gene; V was cut back by 1 base and J by 11 bases. Germline lookup yields CDR1 SGHVS and CDR2 FNYEAQ. CDR3 length: 13 amino acids. In DNA form, the CDR3 reads TGTGCCAGCAGCTTAGGGACAGGGACTGTTTACACCTTC. Its translation is CASSLGTGTVYTF.

The CDR3 is CASSQDSGRSSGSHEQYF. The CDR3 bases are TGCGCCAGCAGCCAAGATAGTGGCCGTTCTAGCGGGAGCCACGAGCAGTACTTC. The V call is TRBV4-3, the J call TRBJ2-7, with 10 bases aligning to TRBD2. Trimming at V came to 0 bases and at J to 5 bases, leaving 13 bases not matched to a gene. Germline V CDR1 and CDR2: LGHNA, YSLEER. The CDR3 has 18 amino acids.

V usage is TRBV9 and J usage is TRBJ2-5; D may be TRBD1 (6 bases). This CDR3 spans 15 amino acids. The V gene's germline CDR1 is SGDLS and CDR2 YYNGEE. Trimming shortened V by 3 bases and J by 3 bases, and 15 bases separated the two germline ends. The CDR3 sequence: CASSANGDNKETQYF. CDR3 nucleotide sequence: TGTGCCAGCAGCGCGAACGGGGACAACAAAGAGACCCAGTACTTC.

The V gene is TRBV29-1, the J gene TRBJ2-5, with a possible D match to TRBD1 (6 bases). Between the trimmed V and J ends, which lost 3 bases and 4 bases, there was a span of 12 bases. This CDR3 is 13 amino acids long. Germline CDR1 is SQVTM and CDR2 is ANQGSEA. The CDR3 is CSVDETGLETQYF. CDR3 in DNA: TGCAGCGTTGACGAAACAGGGCTAGAGACCCAGTACTTC.

The CDR3 reads CASSQGRGGPTDTQYF. In nucleotides, the CDR3 is TGTGCCAGCAGCCAAGGGCGGGGGGGCCCCACAGATACGCAGTATTTT. The V and J genes are TRBV4-2 and TRBJ2-3; 9 bases are shared with TRBD2. The CDR3 has 16 amino acids. V was clipped by 1 base and J by 2 bases; unmatched bases: 4. Germline CDR1 reads LGHNA; CDR2 reads YNFKEQ.

The J gene is TRBJ2-2, the V gene TRBV4-1, with 9 bases that match TRBD2. The V and J ends lost 0 bases and 5 bases, in that order; junction bases with no gene match: 7. CDR1 is MGHRA and CDR2 is YSYEKL in the germline V gene. The length of the CDR3 is 17 residues. The CDR3 here is CASSQESSGSVTGELFF. In DNA, the CDR3 is TGCGCCAGCAGCCAAGAAAGTAGCGGGAGCGTAACCGGGGAGCTGTTTTTT.

This clone was seen just once. The chain combines TRBV28 with TRBJ2-7, with 12 bases aligning to TRBD2. V trimming: 8 bases; J trimming: 12 bases; junction bases outside the gene matches: 14. This CDR3 is built from 14 residues. Germline V gives CDR1 MDHEN, CDR2 SYDVKM. The CDR3 sequence: CASYEGTSGLRGYF. The CDR3 region has the DNA TGTGCCAGCTATGAGGGGACTAGCGGGTTACGAGGGTACTTC.

In this sample, this clone turned up once. The rearrangement joins TRBV5-5 to TRBJ1-2; 7 nucleotides agree with TRBD1. From germline, CDR1 is SGHKS and CDR2 YYEKEE (reference sequence). This CDR3 has 15 residues. V lost 4 bases to trimming and J lost 0 bases; unmatched junction nucleotides: 6. The CDR3 bases are TGTGCCAGCAGCCTAAGAGGGGGCTCTAACTATGGCTACACCTTC. Protein: CASSLRGGSNYGYTF.

V gene TRBV5-4 combines with J gene TRBJ2-5, with a weak D call TRBD2 (5 bases). Trimming removed 4 bases at V and 5 bases at J, with 21 bases between. CDR1 SGHNT and CDR2 YYREEE come from the germline V gene (reference sequence). The CDR3 spans 16 residues. The CDR3 nucleotides are TGTGCCAGCAGCCCGGGGATGGGAAACATCAAGGAGACCCAGTACTTC. This codes for CASSPGMGNIKETQYF.

The chain uses TRBV9 and TRBJ2-5; 8 nucleotides agree with TRBD1. Germline V gene lookup returns CDR1 SGDLS and CDR2 YYNGEE. J lost 2 bases, V lost 2 bases, and 2 bases had no gene match. The CDR3 is 14 residues long. CDR3 amino acids: CASSVGQGQETQYF. Here the CDR3 DNA reads TGTGCCAGCAGCGTCGGACAGGGACAAGAGACCCAGTACTTC.

V is TRBV14 and J is TRBJ2-2, with TRBD1 identical over 9 bases. This CDR3 spans 15 amino acids. Germline V gene sequence: CDR1 SGHDN, CDR2 FVKESK. V shed 6 bases and J 7 bases; nucleotides not matched to a gene: 9. This CDR3 reads CASSLGQGKVGELFF. The CDR3, as DNA: TGTGCCAGCAGTTTAGGACAGGGGAAGGTCGGGGAGCTGTTTTTT.

The chain is built from TRBV11-2 and TRBJ2-7; 9 bases are a match to TRBD2. J gave up 3 bases and V 6 bases, and 6 bases lay outside the gene matches. In germline, CDR1 is SGHAT, CDR2 FQNNGV. The CDR3 is 14 residues long. The CDR3: CASRLGLANYEQYF. CDR3 bases: TGTGCCAGCAGATTGGGACTAGCTAACTACGAGCAGTACTTC. Looking up the rest from reference TRBV11-2 and TRBJ2-7 gives the full variable domain: EAGVAQSPRYKIIEKRQSVAFWCNPISGHATLYWYQQILGQGPKLLIQFQNNGVVDDSQLPKDRFSAERLKGVDSTLKIQPAKLEDSAVYLCASRLGLANYEQYFGPGTRLTVT.

The CDR3 bases are TGTGCCAGCAGCAAAGCCCCACAACAATACAATGAGCAGTTCTTC. Translating it yields CASSKAPQQYNEQFF. V and J are TRBV21-1 and TRBJ2-1; TRBD1 was called by the table and not checked on the DNA. TRBV21-1 is tagged as a pseudogene. The length of the CDR3 is 15 residues.